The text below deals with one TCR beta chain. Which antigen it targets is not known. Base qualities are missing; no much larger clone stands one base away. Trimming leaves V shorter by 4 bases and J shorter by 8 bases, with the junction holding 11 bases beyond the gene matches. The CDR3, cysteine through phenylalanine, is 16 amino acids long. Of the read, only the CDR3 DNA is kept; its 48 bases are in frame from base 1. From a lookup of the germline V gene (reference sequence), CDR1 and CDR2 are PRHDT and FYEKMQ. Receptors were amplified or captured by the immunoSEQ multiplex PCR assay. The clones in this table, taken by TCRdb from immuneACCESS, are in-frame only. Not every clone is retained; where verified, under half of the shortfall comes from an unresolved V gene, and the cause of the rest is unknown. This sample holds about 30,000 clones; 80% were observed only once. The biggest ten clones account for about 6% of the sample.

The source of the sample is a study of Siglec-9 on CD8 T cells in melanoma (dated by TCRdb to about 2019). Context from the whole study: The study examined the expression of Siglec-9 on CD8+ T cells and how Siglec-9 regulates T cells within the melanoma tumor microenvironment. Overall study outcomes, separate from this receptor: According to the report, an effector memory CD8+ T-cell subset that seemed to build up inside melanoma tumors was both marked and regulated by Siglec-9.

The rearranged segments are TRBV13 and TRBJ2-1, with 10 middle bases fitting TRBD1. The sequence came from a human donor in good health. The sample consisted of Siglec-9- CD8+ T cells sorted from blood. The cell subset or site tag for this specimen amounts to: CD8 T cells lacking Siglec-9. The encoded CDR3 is CASSSRDRGLFDEQFF. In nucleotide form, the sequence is TGTGCCAGCAGCTCCCGGGACAGGGGTTTATTTGATGAGCAGTTCTTC.